This entry lists 9 T cell receptor beta chains sequenced from one sample in a study of T cells in Graves' hyperthyroidism and ophthalmopathy. Using RNA transcripts as the source, TCR beta CDR3 regions were amplified. A first-round RT-PCR of the TCR CDR3 used the HTBI primer set. TCRdb used MiXCR to reprocess the multiplex PCR reads, holding one entry per CDR3 protein. The table includes 250,000 to 400,000 distinct CDR3 sequences, roughly 13% detected once. Sequencing was done on a sample of blood. Source of these receptors: a woman aged 40 to 50 with Graves' ophthalmopathy.

In its sample, this clonotype was seen a few times. The CDR3 reads CSVVGQGEAQYF. DNA for the CDR3: TGCAGCGTTGTGGGACAGGGGGAGGCCCAGTACTTC. V usage is TRBV29-1 and J usage is TRBJ2-5; TRBD1 aligns across 11 bases. Germline CDR1 reads SQVTM; CDR2 reads ANQGSEA. The CDR3 runs to 12 residues. Unmatched junction bases numbered 4, after V lost 4 bases and J lost 9 bases.

This clonotype was seen repeatedly, ten times or more. The genes are TRBV5-4 and TRBJ2-3; 7 bases match TRBD2. The CDR3 length is 13 residues. Per the germline V gene, CDR1 is SGHNT and CDR2 is YYREEE (reference sequence). The J segment lost 5 bases and the V segment lost 1 base, leaving 1 base of the junction unmatched. CDR3 sequence (DNA): TGTGCCAGCAGCTTGCAGCGGGGAGATACGCAGTATTTT. This codes for CASSLQRGDTQYF.

The sample holds many counts of this clonotype. This chain joins TRBV12-3 or TRBV12-4 and TRBJ2-3; D gene uncertain. CDR3 length: 15 residues. V lost 6 bases, J lost 0 bases, and 13 bases lay in between. CDR3 nucleotide sequence: TGTGCCAGCAGACGGCTAGGTGGGAGCACAGATACGCAGTATTTT. Protein product: CASRRLGGSTDTQYF.

This clonotype has ten or more counts. The chain combines TRBV7-9 with TRBJ2-1; tentative D call: TRBD2 (5 bases). Between the trimmed V and J ends, which lost 6 bases and 6 bases, there was a span of 15 bases. CDR3 size: 14 residues. The germline V gene encodes CDR1 SEHNR and CDR2 FQNEAQ (reference sequence). CDR3 sequence: CASRRLGGFNEQFF. CDR3 sequence (DNA): TGTGCCAGCAGACGTCTCGGAGGCTTCAATGAGCAGTTCTTC.

Many counts were recorded for this clonotype. The chain carries TRBV10-2 and TRBJ2-1; 16 bases match TRBD2. The germline V gene has CDR1 WSHSY and CDR2 SAAADI. The CDR3 runs 17 residues. Unmatched junction bases numbered 6, after V lost 3 bases and J lost 7 bases. CDR3 nucleotide sequence: TGCGCCAGCAGTGAAACCGGGACTAGCGGGAGGGCGAATGAGCAGTTCTTC. Its translation: CASSETGTSGRANEQFF.

This clonotype was picked up many times. This chain connects TRBV6-1 to TRBJ1-5; D is unresolved. The CDR3 loop spans 16 amino acids. Germline CDR1 is MNHNS and CDR2 is SASEGT. The V gene lost 2 bases and the J gene lost 8 bases, with 19 bases spanning the gap. The DNA of the CDR3 is TGTGCCAGCAGTGAATCTCTCCCGGTCGTTGGTGAGCCCCAGCATTTT. Its protein is CASSESLPVVGEPQHF.

This clonotype showed up many times. The chain links TRBV29-1 to TRBJ1-2, with 7 nucleotides matching TRBD1. V lost 5 bases and J lost 2; bases outside the gene matches: 5. Germline CDR1 SQVTM, CDR2 ANQGSEA. The CDR3 covers 13 residues. The CDR3 region is CSVPGQRNYGYTF. CDR3 sequence (DNA): TGCAGCGTTCCGGGACAGAGAAACTATGGCTACACCTTC.

In its sample, this clonotype was seen many times. V gene TRBV2 combines with J gene TRBJ2-2, with a tentative D call TRBD1 (6 bases). CDR1 is SNHLY and CDR2 is FYNNEI in the germline V gene. CDR3 size: 14 residues. V was clipped by 7 bases and J by 3 bases, with 12 bases between them. The CDR3 region is CASNRETDTGELFF. As DNA, the CDR3 is TGTGCCAGCAACAGGGAGACGGACACCGGGGAGCTGTTTTTT.

This rearrangement joins TRBV5-5 to TRBJ2-7; the D gene is possibly TRBD1 (5 bases). The CDR3 extends over 13 amino acids. Per germline, CDR1 SGHKS and CDR2 YYEKEE (reference sequence). The V gene lost 3 bases and the J gene lost 5 bases, with 12 bases spanning the gap. CDR3 sequence reads: CASSSPQGNEQYF. CDR3 coding DNA: TGTGCCAGCAGCTCACCTCAGGGCAACGAGCAGTACTTC. Full variable domain (outside the CDR3, taken from reference TRBV5-5 and TRBJ2-7): DAGVTQSPTHLIKTRGQQVTLRCSPISGHKSVSWYQQVLGQGPQFIFQYYEKEERGRGNFPDRFSARQFPNYSSELNVNALLLGDSALYLCASSSPQGNEQYFGPGTRLTVT.